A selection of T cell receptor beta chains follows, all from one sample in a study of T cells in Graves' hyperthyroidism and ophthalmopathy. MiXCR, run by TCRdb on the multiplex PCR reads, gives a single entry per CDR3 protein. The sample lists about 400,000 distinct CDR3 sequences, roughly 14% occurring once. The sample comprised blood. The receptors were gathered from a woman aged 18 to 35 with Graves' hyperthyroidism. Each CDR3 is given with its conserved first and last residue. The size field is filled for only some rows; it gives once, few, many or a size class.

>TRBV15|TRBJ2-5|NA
CATSTGLETYGETQYF
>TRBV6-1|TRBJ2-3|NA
CASSSTSGSTDTQYF
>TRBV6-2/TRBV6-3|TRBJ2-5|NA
CASSPPGAGRQETQYF
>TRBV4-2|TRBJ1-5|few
CASSHPDPAQHF
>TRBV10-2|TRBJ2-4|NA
CASSLSGIEGEIQYF
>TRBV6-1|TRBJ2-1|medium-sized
CASSEEAGGYNEQFF
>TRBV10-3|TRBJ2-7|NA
CATGTGSLIYEQYF
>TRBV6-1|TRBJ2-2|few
CATTILAGGTGELFF
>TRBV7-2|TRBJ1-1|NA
CASSQRSGTEAFF
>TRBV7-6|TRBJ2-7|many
CASSFGAGSYEQYF
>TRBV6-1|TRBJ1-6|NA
CASSESVAPLHF
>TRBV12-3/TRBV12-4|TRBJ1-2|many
CASSPGYTF
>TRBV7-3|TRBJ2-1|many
CASSLRGGTGQIHEQFF
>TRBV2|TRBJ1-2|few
CASRVSTGDYGYTF
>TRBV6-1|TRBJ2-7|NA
CASRSLNEQYF
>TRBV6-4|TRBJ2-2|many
CASSDSISSTGELFF
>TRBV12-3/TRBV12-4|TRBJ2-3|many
CASSFPKRTGLSTDTQYF
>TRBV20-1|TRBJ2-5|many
CSAKDRLGQETQYF
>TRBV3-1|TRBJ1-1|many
CASSQPGQRNTEAFF
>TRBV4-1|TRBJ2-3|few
CASSQERQGRADTQYF
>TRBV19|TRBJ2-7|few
CASSLGTAREQYF
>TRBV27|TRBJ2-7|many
CASSSPGTGLYEQYF
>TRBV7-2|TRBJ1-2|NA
CASSLIAGGNYGYTF
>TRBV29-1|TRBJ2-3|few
CSVGTASTDTQYF
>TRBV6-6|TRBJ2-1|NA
CASSYPGNNEQFF
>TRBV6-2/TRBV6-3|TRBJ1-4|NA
CASKPEGLIEKLFF
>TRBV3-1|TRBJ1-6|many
CASSLRDTYNSPLHF
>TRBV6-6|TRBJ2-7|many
CASSYRTYEQYF